This T cell receptor (beta chain) came from a study of blood T cell repertoires in COVID-19. For the study at large: The origin of the acute and convalescent COVID-19 samples was the United States, Italy and Spain.

Cohorts were assigned according to the clinical history that participants reported. Trimming left V 2 bases short and J 8 bases short, with 12 bases between. CDR1 is MDHEN, CDR2 SYDVKM, per germline. This CDR3 comprises 13 residues. Repertoires were generated with immunoSEQ multiplex PCR, while TCRdb's copy carries only in-frame clones and drops some. Of a few hundred thousand clones in the sample, about 89% were seen once. J is TRBJ1-2 and V is TRBV28; D unresolved. The clonotype comes from a man between 25 and 39 years old who had recovered from COVID-19. What was sequenced was PBMCs or T cells enriched from blood (not recorded which). CDR3 sequence: CASSLAGDKGYTF. The CDR3, as DNA: TGTGCCAGCAGTTTAGCGGGAGATAAGGGCTACACCTTC.